One and the same sample provided the 14 T cell receptor beta chains below, sequenced in a study of PD-1 blockade in classical Hodgkin lymphoma. Relapse after autologous stem cell transplantation occurred in every patient, and brentuximab vedotin exposure varied. Generated by immunoSEQ multiplex PCR, the TCRdb table keeps only in-frame clones and is missing some. The data show about 25,000 clones, about 80% seen once. Sequencing was performed on peripheral blood mononuclear cells (PBMCs), taken at baseline. Source of these receptors: a human donor with classical Hodgkin lymphoma.

The table lists this clone with a count of one. The J gene is TRBJ2-2, the V gene TRBV6-5; the D gene is possibly TRBD1 (6 bases). The germline V gene encodes CDR1 MNHEY and CDR2 SVGAGI. The CDR3 runs to 13 residues. V was trimmed by 2 bases and J by 9 bases, leaving 10 bases between them. The CDR3 protein is CASSYGTQRELFF. CDR3 bases: TGTGCCAGCAGTTACGGGACACAGAGGGAGCTGTTTTTT.

The genes are TRBV10-3 and TRBJ2-3, with D possibly being TRBD1 or TRBD2 (5 bases each). The CDR3 has 14 amino acids. CDR1 is ENHRY, CDR2 SYGVKD, per germline. V lost 6 bases and J lost 3, with 13 bases in between. CDR3 DNA sequence: TGTGCCATCAGGAAAGGGACGGCAACAGATACGCAGTATTTT. Protein product: CAIRKGTATDTQYF.

The genes are TRBV10-3 and TRBJ1-5; maybe TRBD1 (6 bases). Trimming took off 3 bases at V and 0 bases at J, with 15 bases between the two ends. CDR3 length: 17 residues. Germline CDR1 is ENHRY and CDR2 is SYGVKD. The CDR3 DNA follows: TGTGCCATCAGTGAATCGGCAGGGGCGTATAGCAATCAGCCCCAGCATTTT. This encodes CAISESAGAYSNQPQHF.

The V call is TRBV5-1, the J call TRBJ2-2; TRBD1 might be the D (6 bases). The CDR3 has 15 amino acids. Per germline, CDR1 SGHRS and CDR2 YFSETQ. The V end lost 5 bases, the J end lost 4 bases, and 15 bases lay between the germline ends. The chain's CDR3 is CASRLYQGPTGELFF. DNA of the CDR3: TGCGCCAGCAGGTTGTATCAGGGGCCCACCGGGGAGCTGTTTTTT.

Of note for this clone: A much larger clone differs by one base, so this may be a read error. This same CDR3 is encoded by further DNA sequences in the sample. The rearrangement links TRBV15 to TRBJ2-2; TRBD1 aligns across 9 bases. This CDR3 is built from 14 residues. Germline CDR1 and CDR2: LNHNV and YYDKDF (reference sequence). The CDR3 spells CATSRGQGGGQLFF. In nucleotides, the CDR3 is TGCGCCACCAGCAGGGGACAGGGTGGTGGTCAGCTGTTTTTT.

The J gene is TRBJ2-7, the V gene TRBV2; D unresolved. Trimming pared 6 bases from V and 7 bases from J, leaving 16 bases between. The CDR3 has 13 amino acids. CDR1 is SNHLY and CDR2 is FYNNEI in the germline V gene. This chain's CDR3 is CASSRAPFMEQYF. The CDR3 bases are TGTGCCAGCAGCCGGGCCCCCTTTATGGAGCAGTACTTC.

The J gene is TRBJ1-3, the V gene TRBV4-3, with D possibly matching TRBD1 (5 bases). Germline V CDR1 and CDR2: LGHNA, YSLEER. The CDR3 extends over 15 amino acids. V lost 0 bases, J lost 6 bases, and 12 bases lay in between. CDR3 nucleotide sequence: TGCGCCAGCAGCCAAGATCGGGGCCGGGCAAACACCATATATTTT. It specifies CASSQDRGRANTIYF.

The chain links TRBV4-1 to TRBJ1-5, with TRBD1 identical over 7 bases. The germline gives CDR1 MGHRA, CDR2 YSYEKL. The CDR3 spans 14 residues. V shed 6 bases, J shed 4 bases, and the junction held 6 bases outside the gene matches. The CDR3 DNA is TGCGCCAGCAGTTCTACAGGGGAGAATCAGCCCCAGCATTTT. It yields the protein CASSSTGENQPQHF.

This rearrangement joins TRBV30 to TRBJ1-1; D is unclear. Germline CDR1 reads GTSNPN; CDR2 reads SVGIG (reference sequence). This CDR3 is 12 amino acids long. Deletions cut 2 bases from V and 6 bases from J, with 10 bases between. CDR3 residues: CAWSPLRPEAFF. CDR3 DNA sequence: TGTGCCTGGAGTCCTCTGAGACCTGAAGCTTTCTTT.

The V call is TRBV6-5, the J call TRBJ2-7; 8 bases map to TRBD1. CDR1 is MNHEY, CDR2 SVGAGI, per germline. Unmatched junction bases numbered 12, after V lost 7 bases and J lost 4 bases. The CDR3 has 15 residues. CDR3 in DNA: TGTGCCAGCAAAAAACCGGGACAGGCGTTATACGAGCAGTACTTC. Translating gives CASKKPGQALYEQYF.

The chain carries TRBV4-3 and TRBJ2-7; D perhaps matches TRBD1 (5 bases). CDR1 is LGHNA and CDR2 is YSLEER in the germline V gene. Trimming left V 4 bases short and J 2 bases short, with 12 bases between. CDR3 length equals 14 residues. CDR3 in DNA: TGCGCCAGCAGCCCTCGTAGGGGCGCCTACGAGCAGTACTTC. Amino acid sequence: CASSPRRGAYEQYF.

V is TRBV7-2 and J is TRBJ2-5; perhaps TRBD1 as D (6 bases). This CDR3 spans 15 amino acids. Trimming removed 2 bases from V and 2 bases from J, with 12 bases in between. Germline V CDR1 and CDR2: SGHTA, FQGNSA. The CDR3 DNA reads as TGTGCCAGCAGCTTACAGGGGAACCGTCAAGAGACCCAGTACTTC. This sequence encodes CASSLQGNRQETQYF.

J is TRBJ1-1 and V is TRBV7-8, with 7 bases aligning to TRBD1. From germline, CDR1 is SGHVS and CDR2 FQNEAQ. This CDR3 comprises 16 residues. V shed 5 bases, J shed 3 bases, and the junction held 12 bases outside the gene matches. The DNA for the CDR3 is TGTGCCAGCAGCCAGGGGGTAGGGGCGCGGGACACTGAAGCTTTCTTT. Translation: CASSQGVGARDTEAFF.

The V and J genes are TRBV27 and TRBJ2-3; 9 positions agree with TRBD2. Looked up from germline, CDR1 is MNHEY and CDR2 is SMNVEV (reference sequence). Trimming took 5 bases from V and 4 from J; bases not matched to a gene: 10. The CDR3 has 16 amino acids. DNA for the CDR3: TGTGCCAGCAGTCCCTACCTAGCGGGGTTCCCAGATACGCAGTATTTT. Translating it yields CASSPYLAGFPDTQYF.